This entry describes one T cell receptor beta chain. Its antigen remains unidentified. This entry belongs to a study of graft-versus-host responses after intestinal transplantation. Trimming took 10 bases from V and 5 from J; bases not matched to a gene: 11. The CDR3 contains 13 residues. Germline CDR1 reads WNHNN; CDR2 reads SYGVQD (reference sequence). Sequenced by immunoSEQ multiplex PCR; TCRdb stores in-frame clones only, minus some. The data contain tens of thousands of clones, roughly 90% of them singletons. Sequenced material: unstimulated CD8+ T cells sorted from spleen or lymph node cells, taken before transplant. This clonotype was sampled from a human donor who was the organ donor for an intestinal transplant. This chain joins TRBV10-1 and TRBJ2-7; 7 nucleotides match TRBD1. The CDR3 is CATSPGQSNEQYF. The CDR3 DNA reads TGCGCCACCTCACCGGGACAGTCCAACGAGCAGTACTTC.